The rows below give T cell receptor beta chains drawn from one sample of a study of human T cells and chemical hapten exposure. TCRdb fed the RACE reads into MiXCR, producing one record per CDR3 protein. The profile shows roughly 110,000 distinct CDR3 sequences, roughly an eighth of them singletons. The sample in question was whole blood, obtained in connection with sensitization to the hapten diphenylcyclopropenone (DPC). The source is a woman in her forties or fifties with alopecia areata. Some clones in this sample may be carry-over from other donors' samples. CDR3s include the opening cysteine and the closing phenylalanine or tryptophan. The D gene is left open where the match is weak. Clone size is shown for a subset of rows, as once, few, many or a class of expanded clone.

CDR3,DNA,D,V,size,J
CASSPAAGRAEAFF,TGTGCCAGCAGTCCCGCGGCCGGACGGGCTGAAGCTTTCTTT,-,TRBV3-1,-,TRBJ1-1
CAISNRGTGGSEQYF,TGTGCCATCAGCAACAGGGGGACAGGGGGCTCCGAGCAGTACTTC,TRBD1,TRBV10-3,few,TRBJ2-7
CASSYRRGSYEQYF,TGTGCCAGCAGTTACCGGCGGGGATCCTACGAGCAGTACTTC,-,TRBV6-6,few,TRBJ2-7
CASSLGLAGFSTDTQYF,TGTGCCAGCAGCTTAGGGCTAGCGGGATTCAGCACAGATACGCAGTATTTT,TRBD2,TRBV7-2,few,TRBJ2-3
CASSRKKGSEAKPQHF,TGTGCCAGCTCCCGTAAGAAGGGCAGTGAAGCAAAGCCCCAGCATTTT,-,TRBV21-1,-,TRBJ1-5
CSASSVNFRSKGRTEAFF,TGCAGTGCTAGTAGTGTGAATTTCCGGTCGAAGGGGAGGACTGAAGCTTTCTTT,-,TRBV20-1,many,TRBJ1-1
CASSSLPLTRGAKNIQYF,TGTGCCAGCAGCAGCCTCCCACTGACCAGAGGGGCCAAAAACATTCAGTACTTC,-,TRBV7-2,many,TRBJ2-4
CASSHRGVWGEQYF,TGCGCCAGCAGCCACCGTGGAGTGTGGGGCGAGCAGTACTTC,-,TRBV4-1,many,TRBJ2-7
CASSYVAGVYSNQPQHF,TGTGCCAGCAGTTACGTCGCAGGGGTATATAGCAATCAGCCCCAGCATTTT,-,TRBV6-6,-,TRBJ1-5
CASREGGYGEQFF,TGTGCCAGCAGAGAAGGGGGCTATGGTGAGCAGTTCTTC,TRBD1,TRBV6-2/TRBV6-3,-,TRBJ2-1
CSVEVQDNTEAFF,TGCAGCGTTGAAGTACAGGATAACACTGAAGCTTTCTTT,-,TRBV29-1,-,TRBJ1-1
CASSLVSGRTGELFF,TGTGCCAGCAGCTTAGTGTCCGGACGCACCGGGGAGCTGTTTTTT,-,TRBV7-9,many,TRBJ2-2
CASRGSGGAGDTQYF,TGCGCCAGCAGAGGCAGCGGGGGGGCCGGAGATACGCAGTATTTT,TRBD2,TRBV10-2,many,TRBJ2-3
CASSLTKTSTQETQYF,TGTGCCAGCAGCTTGACCAAGACTAGCACCCAAGAGACCCAGTACTTC,TRBD2,TRBV11-2,few,TRBJ2-5
CASSLGQARQPQHF,TGTGCCAGCAGTTTGGGACAGGCCCGACAGCCCCAGCATTTT,TRBD1,TRBV28,few,TRBJ1-5
CASSQQEQGRQAKNIQYF,TGCGCCAGCAGTCAACAAGAACAGGGGCGGCAAGCCAAAAACATTCAGTACTTC,TRBD1,TRBV23-1,few,TRBJ2-4
CASTLSGTLTYEQYF,TGTGCCAGCACGTTGTCCGGGACACTCACCTACGAGCAGTACTTC,-,TRBV11-2,few,TRBJ2-7
CASSHRIYEQYF,TGTGCCAGCAGCCACCGTATTTACGAGCAGTACTTC,-,TRBV6-2/TRBV6-3,-,TRBJ2-7
CASSSGGQGASAQYF,TGTGCCAGCAGTTCAGGGGGACAGGGGGCTTCTGCGCAGTACTTC,TRBD1,TRBV28,many,TRBJ2-7
CASSYLAGGSPYNEQFF,TGTGCCAGCAGCTATCTAGCGGGGGGGTCTCCCTACAATGAGCAGTTCTTC,TRBD2,TRBV7-2,-,TRBJ2-1
CASSERELNTEAFF,TGTGCCAGCAGTGAACGGGAGTTGAACACTGAAGCTTTCTTT,-,TRBV2,few,TRBJ1-1
CASSPGLVPYEQYF,TGTGCCAGCTCACCCGGACTAGTGCCCTACGAGCAGTACTTC,TRBD2,TRBV28,-,TRBJ2-7
CASSWVQETQYF,TGTGCCAGCAGCTGGGTCCAAGAGACCCAGTACTTC,-,TRBV7-2,-,TRBJ2-5
CASSPNYLPTLKYF,TGTGCCAGCAGCCCCAACTACTTACCGACACTCAAGTATTTT,-,TRBV11-3,-,TRBJ2-3
CASSSGRGADPNEQFF,TGTGCCAGCAGTTCCGGAAGGGGAGCGGACCCCAATGAGCAGTTCTTC,-,TRBV6-5,-,TRBJ2-1
CASSPQGDDTQYF,TGCGCCAGCAGCCCCCAGGGAGACGATACGCAGTATTTT,-,TRBV5-1,-,TRBJ2-3
CASSLRPLRGANVLTF,TGTGCCAGCTCACTCCGACCGCTCCGCGGGGCCAACGTCCTGACTTTC,-,TRBV18,few,TRBJ2-6
CASSLFEGTGSAPLHF,TGTGCCAGCAGTTTATTCGAGGGGACAGGAAGCGCACCCCTCCACTTT,TRBD1,TRBV28,few,TRBJ1-6
CASSRPLRGDTQYF,TGTGCCAGCAGCCGCCCCCTAAGGGGGGATACGCAGTATTTT,-,TRBV7-2,few,TRBJ2-3
CASSPEPSSYEQYF,TGTGCCAGCAGCCCAGAACCTAGCTCCTACGAGCAGTACTTC,-,TRBV28,once,TRBJ2-7
CASSLYKDGYTF,TGTGCCAGCTCACTTTACAAGGATGGCTACACCTTC,-,TRBV18,many,TRBJ1-2
CASSDSRVTGELFF,TGTGCCAGCAGTGACTCGAGGGTTACCGGGGAGCTGTTTTTT,-,TRBV6-4,many,TRBJ2-2
CASSPGAQGEKLFF,TGTGCCAGCTCACCAGGGGCGCAGGGTGAAAAACTGTTTTTT,-,TRBV18,many,TRBJ1-4
CASSRHPGQGLYEQYF,TGTGCCAGCAGTCGACACCCAGGACAGGGGTTATACGAGCAGTACTTC,TRBD1,TRBV6-2/TRBV6-3,-,TRBJ2-7
CASSYRDSNSPLHF,TGTGCCAGCAGCTACCGGGACAGTAATTCACCCCTCCACTTT,TRBD1,TRBV14,-,TRBJ1-6
CASSQWGSFDAGYEQYF,TGTGCCAGCAGCCAGTGGGGGAGTTTCGACGCCGGCTACGAGCAGTACTTC,-,TRBV7-9,few,TRBJ2-7
CASSLDQGGLAFF,TGCGCCAGCAGCTTGGACCAGGGTGGGTTAGCTTTCTTT,-,TRBV5-1,-,TRBJ1-1
CASSSSGGAYNEQFF,TGTGCCAGCAGCTCGAGCGGGGGGGCCTACAATGAGCAGTTCTTC,TRBD2,TRBV7-2,few,TRBJ2-1
CSGVQGGEQYF,TGCAGCGGGGTCCAAGGCGGCGAGCAGTACTTC,-,TRBV29-1,once,TRBJ2-7
CASSSAGPYEQYF,TGTGCCAGCAGCTCCGCCGGGCCCTACGAGCAGTACTTC,-,TRBV9,many,TRBJ2-7
CASSLAGLAGRSTDTQYF,TGTGCCAGCAGTTTGGCGGGACTAGCGGGACGTAGCACAGATACGCAGTATTTT,TRBD2,TRBV28,-,TRBJ2-3
CASSLATARTEPQHF,TGTGCCAGCAGCTTAGCCACAGCCCGAACCGAGCCCCAGCATTTT,-,TRBV7-2,few,TRBJ1-5
CSVEDRRGTYEQYF,TGCAGCGTTGAGGACAGAAGGGGAACCTACGAGCAGTACTTC,-,TRBV29-1,few,TRBJ2-7
CASSSTSFTDTQYF,TGTGCCAGCAGCTCGACTAGTTTCACAGATACGCAGTATTTT,-,TRBV6-5,-,TRBJ2-3
CATRMGSLQPQHF,TGTGCCACCAGGATGGGTTCTCTCCAGCCCCAGCATTTT,-,TRBV7-2,few,TRBJ1-5
CASSPGQGARTGELFF,TGTGCCAGCAGCCCCGGACAGGGGGCGCGAACCGGGGAGCTGTTTTTT,TRBD1,TRBV7-2,many,TRBJ2-2
CSARNSGTTYNEQFF,TGCAGTGCTAGAAATAGCGGGACGACCTACAATGAGCAGTTCTTC,TRBD2,TRBV20-1,many,TRBJ2-1
CSARISPLLPSSYNEQFF,TGCAGTGCTAGAATCTCCCCCCTACTACCGAGCTCCTACAATGAGCAGTTCTTC,-,TRBV20-1,-,TRBJ2-1
CASRAGMETQYF,TGTGCCAGCAGGGCGGGGATGGAGACCCAGTACTTC,-,TRBV28,-,TRBJ2-5
CASSLEPPLLRYPSGGAARYEQYF,TGTGCCAGCAGCTTAGAACCTCCCTTATTACGGTACCCTAGCGGGGGGGCAGCGAGGTACGAGCAGTACTTC,TRBD2,TRBV7-2,few,TRBJ2-7
CASTLSQGRTEAFF,TGTGCCAGCACCCTTAGTCAGGGTAGGACTGAAGCTTTCTTT,-,TRBV7-2,few,TRBJ1-1
CASSYSNWLVLNTEAFF,TGTGCCAGCAGTTACTCGAACTGGTTGGTCTTGAACACTGAAGCTTTCTTT,-,TRBV6-7,-,TRBJ1-1
CSISRVGSDTQYF,TGCAGTATCTCCCGTGTGGGTTCAGATACGCAGTATTTT,-,TRBV20-1,-,TRBJ2-3
CASSSGQGAGSNQPQHF,TGTGCCAGCAGTTCGGGACAGGGGGCTGGTAGCAATCAGCCCCAGCATTTT,TRBD1,TRBV6-5,few,TRBJ1-5
CASSLTGNTGELFF,TGTGCCAGCAGCTTGACAGGAAACACCGGGGAGCTGTTTTTT,-,TRBV5-5,many,TRBJ2-2
CASSPRGAGEKLFF,TGTGCCAGCAGTCCACGAGGGGCGGGTGAAAAACTGTTTTTT,-,TRBV27,-,TRBJ1-4
CASSLPDEQFF,TGTGCCAGCAGCTTACCGGATGAGCAGTTCTTC,-,TRBV7-9,-,TRBJ2-1
CASSLGVVDQPQHF,TGTGCCAGCAGTTTGGGGGTGGTCGATCAGCCCCAGCATTTT,-,TRBV28,few,TRBJ1-5
CAISEGNSGNTIYF,TGTGCCATCAGTGAGGGCAACTCTGGAAACACCATATATTTT,-,TRBV10-3,few,TRBJ1-3